The 6 T cell receptor beta chains given below trace back to one sample, sequenced in a study of CXCR3-negative and CXCR3-positive naive CD8 T cells. 5' RACE with UMI labels generated the TRB cDNA libraries. TCRdb reprocessed the 5' RACE reads and keeps a single row for each CDR3 protein, giving no DNA. Its listing shows 75,000 to 95,000 distinct CDR3 sequences. The material sequenced was naive CXCR3- CD8+ T cells from blood. The subset here: CD45RO-CCR7+CD27+CD95- naive CD8+ T cells lacking CXCR3 (TNR3-). Receptors were obtained from a human donor in good health. Some clones in this sample may be carry-over from other donors' samples.

V usage is TRBV5-4 and J usage is TRBJ2-2; TCRdb calls TRBD1, which cannot be checked without DNA. Germline V gene sequence: CDR1 SGHNT, CDR2 YYREEE (reference sequence). The CDR3 extends over 13 amino acids. The CDR3 region is CASSLGGSGELFF.

The chain joins TRBV27 to TRBJ1-2. This CDR3 region has 15 residues. Germline-derived CDR1 and CDR2 are MNHEY and SMNVEV (reference sequence). This CDR3 reads CASSVGTDLSDGYTF.

V gene TRBV7-6 combines with J gene TRBJ2-1; TCRdb's assignment of TRBD1 cannot be checked, as there is no DNA. Germline CDR1 and CDR2: SGHVS and FNYEAQ. This CDR3 has 15 amino acids. CDR3 protein: CASSFGTGGSNEQFF.

The V and J genes are TRBV5-4 and TRBJ2-7; TCRdb designates TRBD1, a call that cannot be tested without DNA. Germline lookup yields CDR1 SGHNT and CDR2 YYREEE (reference sequence). The CDR3 extends over 15 amino acids. CDR3 sequence reads: CASSFRGGKSYEQYF.

The genes are TRBV20-1 and TRBJ2-1. The germline CDR1 and CDR2 sequences are DFQATT and SNEGSKA (reference sequence). The CDR3 contains 14 residues. Here the CDR3 reads CSARDLSGYNEQFF.

The chain links TRBV14 to TRBJ2-2; the D call of TRBD1 rests on TCRdb alone, since no DNA is present to check it. This CDR3 contains 17 residues. Per germline, CDR1 SGHDN and CDR2 FVKESK. CDR3 in amino acids: CASSPQLGTPNTGELFF.